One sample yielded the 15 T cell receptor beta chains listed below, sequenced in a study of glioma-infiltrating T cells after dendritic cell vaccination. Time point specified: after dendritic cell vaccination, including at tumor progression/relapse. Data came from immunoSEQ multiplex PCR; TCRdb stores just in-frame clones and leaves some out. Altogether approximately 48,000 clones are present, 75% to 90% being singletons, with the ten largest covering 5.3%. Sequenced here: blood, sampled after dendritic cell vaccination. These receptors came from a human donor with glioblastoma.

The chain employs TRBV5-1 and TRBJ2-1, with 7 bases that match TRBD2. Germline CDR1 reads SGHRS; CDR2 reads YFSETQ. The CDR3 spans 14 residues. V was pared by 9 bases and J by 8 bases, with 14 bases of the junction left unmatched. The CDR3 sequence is CATTVGGSGDEQFF. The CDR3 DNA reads TGCGCCACCACTGTCGGCGGGAGTGGGGATGAGCAGTTCTTC.

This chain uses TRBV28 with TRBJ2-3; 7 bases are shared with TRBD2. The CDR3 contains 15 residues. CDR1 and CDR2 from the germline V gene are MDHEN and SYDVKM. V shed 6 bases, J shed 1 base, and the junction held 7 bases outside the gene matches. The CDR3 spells CASRGGGKGTDTQYF. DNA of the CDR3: TGTGCCAGCAGGGGGGGAGGGAAGGGCACAGATACGCAGTATTTT.

The CDR3 reads CASSPTRSTEAFF. The CDR3 DNA sequence: TGTGCCAGCTCACCAACACGGAGCACTGAAGCTTTCTTT. The chain links TRBV18 to TRBJ1-1; D ambiguous. V was pared by 2 bases and J by 4 bases, with 8 bases between. There are 13 residues in the CDR3. Germline V gives CDR1 KGHSH, CDR2 LQKENI.

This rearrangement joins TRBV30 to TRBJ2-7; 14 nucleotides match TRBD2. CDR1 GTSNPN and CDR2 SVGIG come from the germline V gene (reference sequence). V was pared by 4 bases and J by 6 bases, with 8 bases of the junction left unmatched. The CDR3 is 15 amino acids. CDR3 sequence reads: CAWNEGLAGDGEQYF. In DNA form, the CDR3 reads TGTGCCTGGAACGAGGGACTAGCGGGAGATGGCGAGCAGTACTTC.

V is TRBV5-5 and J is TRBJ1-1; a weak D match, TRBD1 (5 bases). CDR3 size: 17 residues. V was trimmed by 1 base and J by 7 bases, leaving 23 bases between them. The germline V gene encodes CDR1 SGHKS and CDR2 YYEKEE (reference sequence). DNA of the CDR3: TGTGCCAGCAGCTTGAGGGCGTTAGGGCGGGGGATCAGTGAAGCTTTCTTT. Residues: CASSLRALGRGISEAFF. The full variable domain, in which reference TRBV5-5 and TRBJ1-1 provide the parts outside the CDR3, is DAGVTQSPTHLIKTRGQQVTLRCSPISGHKSVSWYQQVLGQGPQFIFQYYEKEERGRGNFPDRFSARQFPNYSSELNVNALLLGDSALYLCASSLRALGRGISEAFFGQGTRLTVV.

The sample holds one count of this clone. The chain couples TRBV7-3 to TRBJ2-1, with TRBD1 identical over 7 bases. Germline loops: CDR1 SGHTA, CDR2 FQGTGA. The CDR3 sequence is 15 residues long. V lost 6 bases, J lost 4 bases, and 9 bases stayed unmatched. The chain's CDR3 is CASSPTGTLYNEQFF. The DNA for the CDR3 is TGTGCCAGCAGTCCGACAGGGACCCTATACAATGAGCAGTTCTTC.

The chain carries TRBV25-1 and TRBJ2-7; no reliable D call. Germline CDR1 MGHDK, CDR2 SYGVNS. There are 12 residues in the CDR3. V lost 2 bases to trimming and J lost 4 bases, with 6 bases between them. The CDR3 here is CASSEHAYEQYF. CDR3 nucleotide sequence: TGTGCCAGCAGTGAACATGCGTACGAGCAGTACTTC.

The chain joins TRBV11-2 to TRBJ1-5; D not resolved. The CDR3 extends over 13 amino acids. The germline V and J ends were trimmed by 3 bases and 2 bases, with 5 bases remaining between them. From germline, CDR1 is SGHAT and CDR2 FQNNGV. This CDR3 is CASSFGGNQPQHF. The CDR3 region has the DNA TGTGCCAGCAGCTTCGGAGGCAATCAGCCCCAGCATTTT.

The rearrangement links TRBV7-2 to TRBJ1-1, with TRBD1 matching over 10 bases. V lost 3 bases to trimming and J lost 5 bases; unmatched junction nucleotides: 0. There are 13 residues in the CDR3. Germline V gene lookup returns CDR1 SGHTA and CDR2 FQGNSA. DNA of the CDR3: TGTGCCAGCAGCTTGGGACAGGGGACTGAAGCTTTCTTT. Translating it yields CASSLGQGTEAFF. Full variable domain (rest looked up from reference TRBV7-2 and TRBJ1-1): GAGVSQSPSNKVTEKGKDVELRCDPISGHTALYWYRQSLGQGLEFLIYFQGNSAPDKSGLPSDRFSAERTGGSVSTLTIQRTQQEDSAVYLCASSLGQGTEAFFGQGTRLTVV.

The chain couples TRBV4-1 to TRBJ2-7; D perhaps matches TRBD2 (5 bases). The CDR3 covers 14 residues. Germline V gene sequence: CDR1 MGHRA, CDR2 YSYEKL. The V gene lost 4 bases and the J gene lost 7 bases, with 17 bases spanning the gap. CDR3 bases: TGCGCCAGCAGCCCTCGGGATACAGCTTGGGAGCAGTACTTC. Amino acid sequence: CASSPRDTAWEQYF.

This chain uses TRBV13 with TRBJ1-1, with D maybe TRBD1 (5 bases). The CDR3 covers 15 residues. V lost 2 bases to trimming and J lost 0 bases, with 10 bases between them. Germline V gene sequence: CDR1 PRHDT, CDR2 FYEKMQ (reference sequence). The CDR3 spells CASSLLEGLNTEAFF. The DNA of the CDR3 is TGTGCCAGCAGCTTATTGGAGGGGTTGAACACTGAAGCTTTCTTT.

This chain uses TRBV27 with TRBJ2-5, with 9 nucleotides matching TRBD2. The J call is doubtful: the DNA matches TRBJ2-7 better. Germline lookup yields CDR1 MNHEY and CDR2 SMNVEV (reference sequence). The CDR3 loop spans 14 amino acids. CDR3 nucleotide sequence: TGTGCCAGCAGTTTTGTTAGCGGGAGCTACGAGCAGTACTTC. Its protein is CASSFVSGSYEQYF.

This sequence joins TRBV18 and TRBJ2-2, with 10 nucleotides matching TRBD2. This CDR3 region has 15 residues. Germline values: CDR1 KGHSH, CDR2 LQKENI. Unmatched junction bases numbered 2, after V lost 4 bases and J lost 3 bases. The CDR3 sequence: CASSQREGHTGELFF. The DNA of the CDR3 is TGTGCCAGCTCACAGCGGGAGGGCCACACCGGGGAGCTGTTTTTT.

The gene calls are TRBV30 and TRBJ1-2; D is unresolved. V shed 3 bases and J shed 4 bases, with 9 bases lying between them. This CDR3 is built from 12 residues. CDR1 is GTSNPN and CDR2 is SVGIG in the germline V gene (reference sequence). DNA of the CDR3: TGTGCCTGGAGGTCTCAGGCCTATGGCTACACCTTC. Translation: CAWRSQAYGYTF.

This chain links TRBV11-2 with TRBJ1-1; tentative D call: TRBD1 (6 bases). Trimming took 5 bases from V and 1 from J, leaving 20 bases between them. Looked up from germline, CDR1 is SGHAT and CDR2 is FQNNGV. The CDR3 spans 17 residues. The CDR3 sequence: CASSRIDRPTSNTEAFF. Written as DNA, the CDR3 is TGTGCCAGCAGCCGAATCGACAGGCCTACGTCGAACACTGAAGCTTTCTTT. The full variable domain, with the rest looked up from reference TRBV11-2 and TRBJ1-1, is EAGVAQSPRYKIIEKRQSVAFWCNPISGHATLYWYQQILGQGPKLLIQFQNNGVVDDSQLPKDRFSAERLKGVDSTLKIQPAKLEDSAVYLCASSRIDRPTSNTEAFFGQGTRLTVV.